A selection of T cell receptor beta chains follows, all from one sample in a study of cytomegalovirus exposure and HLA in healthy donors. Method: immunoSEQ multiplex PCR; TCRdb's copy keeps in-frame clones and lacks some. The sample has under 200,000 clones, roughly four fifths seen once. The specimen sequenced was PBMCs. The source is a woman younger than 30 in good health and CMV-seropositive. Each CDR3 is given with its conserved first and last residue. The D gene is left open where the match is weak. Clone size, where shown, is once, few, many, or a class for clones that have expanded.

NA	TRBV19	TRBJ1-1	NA	TGTGCCAGTAGTATAGATGAGGGGGACCCCGGGGACACTGAAGCTTTCTTT	CASSIDEGDPGDTEAFF
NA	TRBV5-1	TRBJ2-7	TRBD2	TGCGCCAGCGGAACTAGCGGGGGGGCCAGCTACGAGCAGTACTTC	CASGTSGGASYEQYF
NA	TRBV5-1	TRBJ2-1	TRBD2	TGCGCCAGCGGGAGGGGCTACAATGAGCAGTTCTTC	CASGRGYNEQFF
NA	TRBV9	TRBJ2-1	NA	TGTGCCAGCAGCAGAATTCGGGGGAGCTCCTACAATGAGCAGTTCTTC	CASSRIRGSSYNEQFF
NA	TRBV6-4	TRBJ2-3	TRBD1	TGTGCCAGCAGCACAGACAGGGAAACAGATACGCAGTATTTT	CASSTDRETDTQYF
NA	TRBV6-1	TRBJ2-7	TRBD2	TGTGCCAGCAGCGAGGTGGGGGGGGTTACCTACGAGCAGTACTTC	CASSEVGGVTYEQYF
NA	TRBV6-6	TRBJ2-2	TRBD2	TGTGCCAGCGCGGGGGAGAACACCGGGGAGCTGTTTTTT	CASAGENTGELFF
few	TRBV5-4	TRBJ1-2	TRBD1	TGTGCCACCAAGACAGGGGGCGGCTATGGCTACACCTTC	CATKTGGGYGYTF
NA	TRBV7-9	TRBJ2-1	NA	TGTGCCAGCAGGCTCGGACTACTCAATGAGCAGTTCTTC	CASRLGLLNEQFF
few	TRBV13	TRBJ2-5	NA	TGTGCCAGCAGCCGCGCAGGGGTAGCGCAAGAGACCCAGTACTTC	CASSRAGVAQETQYF
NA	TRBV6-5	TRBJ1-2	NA	TGTGCCAGCAGTCTCCAGGGCAATAACTATGGCTACACCTTC	CASSLQGNNYGYTF
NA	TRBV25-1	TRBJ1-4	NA	TGTGCCAGTCACCCAGGGGAAAAACTGTTTTTT	CASHPGEKLFF
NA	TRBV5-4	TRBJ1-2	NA	TGTGCCAGCAGCTTGGACAGGGCTAATACTGGTGGCTACACCTTC	CASSLDRANTGGYTF
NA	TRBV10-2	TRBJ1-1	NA	TGCGCCAGCAGTGAAACCTTGCTCGACAGGTTGAACACTGAAGCTTTCTTT	CASSETLLDRLNTEAFF
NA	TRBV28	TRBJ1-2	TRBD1	TGTGCCAGCAGTACAGGGGTCTATGGCTACACCTTC	CASSTGVYGYTF
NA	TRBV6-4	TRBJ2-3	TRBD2	TGTGCCAGCAGTGACCAACTAGCGGGGCCAGATACGCAGTATTTT	CASSDQLAGPDTQYF
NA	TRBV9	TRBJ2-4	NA	TGTGCCAGCAGAAAAAAGGGACTAGCCAAAAACATTCAGTACTTC	CASRKKGLAKNIQYF
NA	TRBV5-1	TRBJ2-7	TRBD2	TGCGCCAGCAGCCTACGGACTAGCGGGGGGGCCGACGAGCAGTACTTC	CASSLRTSGGADEQYF
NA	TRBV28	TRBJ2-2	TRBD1	TGTGCCAGCAGTGACAGGGGAGTAACCGGGGAGCTGTTTTTT	CASSDRGVTGELFF
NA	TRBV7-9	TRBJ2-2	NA	TGTGCCAGCAGCTTCGGGGTAACCGGGGAGCTGTTTTTT	CASSFGVTGELFF
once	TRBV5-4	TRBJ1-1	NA	TGTGCCAGCAGCTCACCAGGGGTAGTGGGAACTGAAGCTTTCTTT	CASSSPGVVGTEAFF
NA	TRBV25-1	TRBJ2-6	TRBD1	TGTGCCAGCAGGGACAGGGAGCCTGGGGCCAACGTCCTGACTTTC	CASRDREPGANVLTF
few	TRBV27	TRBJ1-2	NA	TGTGCCAGCAGTCCGCGTGGGGGGGCATATGGCTACACCTTC	CASSPRGGAYGYTF
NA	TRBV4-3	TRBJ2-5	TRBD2	TGCGCCAGCAGCCAAGATCCCATAGCGGGGGGGCCTCGAGAGACCCAGTACTTC	CASSQDPIAGGPRETQYF
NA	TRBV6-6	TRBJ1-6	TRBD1	TGTGCCAGCAGGGACAGGGCCTTTAATTCACCCCTCCACTTT	CASRDRAFNSPLHF
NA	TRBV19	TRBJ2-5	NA	TGTGCCAGTAGAACAGGGCAAGAGACCCAGTACTTC	CASRTGQETQYF